This paragraph reports one T cell receptor beta chain. Per the original methods: Nucleated cell number was recorded as an estimate derived from reference gene primer amplification. Assay used: immunoSEQ multiplex PCR; TCRdb lists only in-frame clones, some missing. V and J calls and clone size are given by that table; D and trimming were obtained from the DNA. Here the sample spans some 80,000 clones, about four fifths being singletons. The sample originates from a study of blood T cell repertoires in COVID-19. Across the whole study: The United States, Italy and Spain supplied acute and convalescent COVID-19 samples. In each case, the material was cDNA or gDNA derived from T cells, B-cell-depleted T cells, or PBMCs.

The V end was cut by 7 bases, the J end by 2 bases, with 13 bases between. Germline assignment: CDR1 SNHLY and CDR2 FYNNEI. The CDR3 is made up of 14 amino acids. The chain has TRBV2 and TRBJ2-3, with D tentatively TRBD2 (6 bases). The sequence came from a human donor in a cohort sampled during active COVID-19. Source material: peripheral blood. Here the CDR3 reads CASTRGYTTDTQYF. CDR3 in DNA: TGTGCCAGCACCCGGGGGTACACCACAGATACGCAGTATTTT.